These 28 T cell receptor beta chains were sequenced from one sample in a study of PD-1 blockade in classical Hodgkin lymphoma. Each patient experienced a relapse that followed autologous stem cell transplantation, and brentuximab vedotin exposure varied. Assay: immunoSEQ multiplex PCR; the TCRdb copy retains only in-frame clones and omits some. The top ten clones hold roughly 10% of a sample with about 94,000 clones, roughly 87% of them seen once. Sequencing used peripheral blood mononuclear cells (PBMCs), obtained before the second cycle of nivolumab. The source of these receptors is a human donor with classical Hodgkin lymphoma.

The chain employs TRBV28 and TRBJ1-5; no firm D call. This CDR3 spans 17 amino acids. The germline V gene encodes CDR1 MDHEN and CDR2 SYDVKM. V was cut by 5 bases and J by 1 base, with 18 bases left in between. The CDR3 reads CASSVFGEGWSNQPQHF. CDR3 in DNA: TGTGCCAGCAGTGTCTTTGGTGAGGGTTGGAGCAATCAGCCCCAGCATTTT.

The rearrangement joins TRBV27 to TRBJ2-1, with D perhaps matching TRBD1 (6 bases). The CDR3 has 12 amino acids. Trimming stripped 7 bases from V and 9 bases from J, with 13 bases between. The germline V gene has CDR1 MNHEY and CDR2 SMNVEV (reference sequence). CDR3 sequence: CASTTRGSEQFF. Here the CDR3 DNA reads TGTGCCAGCACCACGAGGGGGAGTGAGCAGTTCTTC.

The chain links TRBV6-5 to TRBJ2-3; the match to TRBD2 covers 9 bases. Germline V gene lookup returns CDR1 MNHEY and CDR2 SVGAGI. This CDR3 has 16 amino acids. V was pared by 2 bases and J by 2 bases, with 5 bases of the junction left unmatched. This CDR3 is CASSYIGGGATDTQYF. The CDR3 coding sequence is TGTGCCAGCAGTTACATTGGCGGGGGGGCCACAGATACGCAGTATTTT.

The chain recombines TRBV10-3 with TRBJ2-1, with 7 bases lining up with TRBD1. The trim removed 6 bases at V and 4 bases at J, leaving 6 bases unmatched. The CDR3 contains 14 residues. CDR1 is ENHRY and CDR2 is SYGVKD in the germline V gene. In nucleotides, the CDR3 is TGTGCCATCAGCGCCGGGACAGATTACAATGAGCAGTTCTTC. It translates to CAISAGTDYNEQFF.

The chain couples TRBV6-1 to TRBJ2-1; D not resolved. V was pared by 2 bases and J by 1 base, with 9 bases between. The germline gives CDR1 MNHNS, CDR2 SASEGT. The length of the CDR3 is 15 residues. The CDR3: CASSEWGNSYNEQFF. The CDR3 DNA sequence: TGTGCCAGCAGTGAATGGGGAAATTCCTACAATGAGCAGTTCTTC.

The chain has TRBV7-9 and TRBJ2-3; D remains ambiguous. Trimming cost V 5 bases and J 2 bases, with 11 bases left between them. The CDR3 contains 14 residues. CDR1 SEHNR and CDR2 FQNEAQ come from the germline V gene (reference sequence). CDR3 in DNA: TGTGCCAGCAGCATTTCGGGTAACACAGATACGCAGTATTTT. Its translation: CASSISGNTDTQYF.

A single count supports this clone. DNA of the CDR3: TGCGCCAGCAGCCAAGACAGTAGCAATCAGCCCCAGCATTTT. The encoded protein is CASSQDSSNQPQHF. The rearrangement joins TRBV4-1 to TRBJ1-5; D gene unclear. Germline V CDR1 and CDR2: MGHRA, YSYEKL. CDR3 length: 14 amino acids. Between the trimmed V and J ends, which lost 0 bases and 0 bases, there was a span of 3 bases.

A few counts support this clone. The chain recombines TRBV5-5 with TRBJ1-2, with D possibly matching TRBD1 (5 bases). The V gene lost 2 bases and the J gene lost 4 bases, with 12 bases spanning the gap. The germline gives CDR1 SGHKS, CDR2 YYEKEE (reference sequence). The CDR3 is 14 amino acids. The CDR3 region is CASSFTQGTYGYTF. In nucleotides, the CDR3 is TGTGCCAGCAGCTTTACTCAGGGTACCTATGGCTACACCTTC.

The rearrangement links TRBV28 to TRBJ2-7; D gene ambiguous. CDR3 size: 14 residues. V shed 3 bases and J shed 0 bases, with 9 bases lying between them. The germline gives CDR1 MDHEN, CDR2 SYDVKM. CDR3 sequence (DNA): TGTGCCAGCAGTTTCGCAGGACGCTCCTACGAGCAGTACTTC. Protein: CASSFAGRSYEQYF. Filled out from reference TRBV28 and TRBJ2-7, the complete variable domain reads DVKVTQSSRYLVKRTGEKVFLECVQDMDHENMFWYRQDPGLGLRLIYFSYDVKMKEKGDIPEGYSVSREKKERFSLILESASTNQTSMYLCASSFAGRSYEQYFGPGTRLTVT.

The chain has TRBV10-3 and TRBJ2-3; D may be TRBD1 or TRBD2 (6 bases each). V was cut by 7 bases and J by 2 bases, with 13 bases left in between. The CDR3 runs to 14 residues. Germline CDR1 and CDR2: ENHRY and SYGVKD. The CDR3 is CAITRGPTTDTQYF. The DNA for the CDR3 is TGTGCCATCACTCGGGGGCCCACCACAGATACGCAGTATTTT.

The J gene is TRBJ2-7, the V gene TRBV7-2; 13 bases fit TRBD2. V was pared by 0 bases and J by 4 bases, with 3 bases of the junction left unmatched. The CDR3 runs 16 residues. CDR1 is SGHTA, CDR2 FQGNSA, per germline. For the CDR3, the DNA is TGTGCCAGCAGCTTAGCCTGGACTAGCGGGGGATACGAGCAGTACTTC. As protein: CASSLAWTSGGYEQYF.

The J gene is TRBJ2-1, the V gene TRBV7-3; D is uncertain. Germline values: CDR1 SGHTA, CDR2 FQGTGA. The CDR3 runs 13 residues. V shed 2 bases and J shed 8 bases, with 10 bases lying between them. CDR3: CASSLGVGYEQFF. CDR3 bases: TGTGCCAGCAGCTTAGGTGTAGGCTATGAGCAGTTCTTC.

The chain is built from TRBV28 and TRBJ1-2; the match to TRBD1 covers 7 bases. CDR3 length: 14 residues. The V and J ends lost 4 bases and 1 base, in that order; junction bases with no gene match: 3. CDR1 is MDHEN and CDR2 is SYDVKM in the germline V gene. CDR3 in amino acids: CASSSTGFNYGYTF. In nucleotides, the CDR3 is TGTGCCAGCAGTTCGACAGGGTTTAACTATGGCTACACCTTC.

The chain joins TRBV30 to TRBJ1-1; a weak D match, TRBD1 (5 bases). Trimming took off 2 bases at V and 5 bases at J, with 15 bases between the two ends. CDR1 and CDR2 (germline): GTSNPN, SVGIG (reference sequence). The CDR3 extends over 14 amino acids. The CDR3, as DNA: TGTGCCTGGAGTTGGGGGATGTTGTGGACTGAAGCTTTCTTT. It yields the protein CAWSWGMLWTEAFF. Drawing the rest from reference TRBV30 and TRBJ1-1, the complete variable domain is SQTIHQWPATLVQPVGSPLSLECTVEGTSNPNLYWYRQAAGRGLQLLFYSVGIGQISSEVPQNLSASRPQDRQFILSSKKLLLSDSGFYLCAWSWGMLWTEAFFGQGTRLTVV.

The rearrangement uses TRBV2 and TRBJ1-2; D not resolved. CDR3 length: 17 residues. Germline V gives CDR1 SNHLY, CDR2 FYNNEI. Trimming pared 4 bases from V and 1 base from J, leaving 19 bases between. The CDR3 protein is CASSARRLQYNNYGYTF. The CDR3 nucleotides read TGTGCCAGCAGTGCAAGGAGGTTACAGTATAATAACTATGGCTACACCTTC.

The J gene is TRBJ1-2, the V gene TRBV2, with 7 bases that match TRBD1. The V segment lost 5 bases and the J segment 7 bases; nucleotides outside the gene matches: 4. The CDR3 has 12 residues. From germline, CDR1 is SNHLY and CDR2 FYNNEI. The CDR3 DNA follows: TGTGCCAGCAGTAGACAGGGTTTTGGCTACACCTTC. Translation gives CASSRQGFGYTF.

The sample holds many counts of this clone. The rearrangement joins TRBV6-5 to TRBJ1-1, with 10 bases lining up with TRBD1. V gave up 0 bases and J gave up 5 bases; unmatched junction bases: 3. The CDR3 runs 15 residues. The germline gives CDR1 MNHEY, CDR2 SVGAGI. The CDR3 nucleotides are TGTGCCAGCAGTTACTCCGGACAGGGGGGGACTGAAGCTTTCTTT. It is translated as CASSYSGQGGTEAFF.

The chain carries TRBV10-3 and TRBJ1-2; 8 nucleotides match TRBD1. This CDR3 has 12 amino acids. The germline gives CDR1 ENHRY, CDR2 SYGVKD. V trimming: 4 bases; J trimming: 8 bases; junction bases outside the gene matches: 3. The DNA of the CDR3 is TGTGCCATCAGTGGACAGGGGTACGGCTACACCTTC. It yields the protein CAISGQGYGYTF.

V is TRBV29-1 and J is TRBJ2-7; 9 bases line up with TRBD2. The CDR3 spans 15 residues. The trim removed 0 bases at V and 4 bases at J, leaving 7 bases unmatched. The germline V gene has CDR1 SQVTM and CDR2 ANQGSEA. The CDR3 reads CSVEDRAGGLYEQYF. CDR3 nucleotide sequence: TGCAGCGTTGAAGATAGAGCGGGAGGATTGTACGAGCAGTACTTC.

V gene TRBV4-1 combines with J gene TRBJ2-2, with unresolved D. The V end lost 3 bases, the J end lost 3 bases, and 14 bases lay between the germline ends. The CDR3 runs to 16 residues. Germline V CDR1 and CDR2: MGHRA, YSYEKL. The CDR3 protein is CASSHVRTQHTGELFF. As DNA, the CDR3 is TGCGCCAGCAGCCACGTCCGGACGCAGCACACCGGGGAGCTGTTTTTT.

In its sample, this clone was seen once. The chain has TRBV10-3 and TRBJ2-7, with a weak D call TRBD2 (6 bases). CDR1 and CDR2 (germline): ENHRY, SYGVKD. The germline V and J ends were trimmed by 6 bases and 4 bases, with 16 bases remaining between them. This CDR3 spans 14 amino acids. The chain's CDR3 is CAISPGTETYEQYF. Here the CDR3 DNA reads TGTGCCATCAGCCCCGGGACTGAGACATACGAGCAGTACTTC.

The J gene is TRBJ2-1, the V gene TRBV7-9; 10 nucleotides agree with TRBD2. Per germline, CDR1 SEHNR and CDR2 FQNEAQ (reference sequence). Trimming removed 0 bases from V and 7 bases from J; junction bases left unmatched: 9. This CDR3 is built from 17 residues. CDR3 DNA: TGTGCCAGCAGCTTAGCAGTAAGCGGGAGGGCCGAAAATGAGCAGTTCTTC. Amino acid sequence: CASSLAVSGRAENEQFF.

This chain joins TRBV5-1 and TRBJ2-7; D gene unclear. Looked up from germline, CDR1 is SGHRS and CDR2 is YFSETQ. Trimming removed 2 bases at V and 3 bases at J, with 15 bases between. The CDR3 covers 15 residues. The CDR3 sequence is CASSFTPLNDYEQYF. The CDR3 DNA follows: TGCGCCAGCAGCTTCACTCCTCTAAATGACTACGAGCAGTACTTC.

This chain connects TRBV6-1 to TRBJ1-3; D ambiguous. Germline V CDR1 and CDR2: MNHNS, SASEGT. The CDR3 is 15 amino acids. The germline V and J ends were trimmed by 5 bases and 0 bases, with 11 bases remaining between them. This CDR3 is CASSLGRPSGNTIYF. The CDR3 coding sequence is TGTGCCAGCAGTCTAGGCAGGCCCTCTGGAAACACCATATATTTT.

The chain employs TRBV19 and TRBJ2-7; 9 bases fit TRBD1. CDR1 and CDR2 (germline): LNHDA, SQIVND (reference sequence). Trimming at V came to 5 bases and at J to 7 bases, leaving 6 bases not matched to a gene. The CDR3 has 13 amino acids. The CDR3 protein is CASSPRQGGEQYF. The CDR3 DNA follows: TGTGCCAGTAGTCCTCGACAGGGGGGTGAGCAGTACTTC.

V is TRBV7-8 and J is TRBJ1-5; D is unresolved. In germline, CDR1 is SGHVS, CDR2 FQNEAQ. Trimming took off 1 base at V and 0 bases at J, with 7 bases between the two ends. This CDR3 region has 15 residues. The CDR3 DNA sequence: TGTGCCAGCAGCTTAGATGGGGATAGCAATCAGCCCCAGCATTTT. Its protein is CASSLDGDSNQPQHF.

The V gene is TRBV5-1, the J gene TRBJ2-1; 7 bases map to TRBD2. CDR3 length: 15 residues. V dropped 5 bases and J dropped 0; count of bases not matched to a gene: 5. From germline, CDR1 is SGHRS and CDR2 YFSETQ. CDR3 in DNA: TGCGCCAGCAGGCGCCTAGCGGACTCCTACAATGAGCAGTTCTTC. Its translation is CASRRLADSYNEQFF. The variable domain in full, with the rest retrieved from reference TRBV5-1 and TRBJ2-1, is KAGVTQTPRYLIKTRGQQVTLSCSPISGHRSVSWYQQTPGQGLQFLFEYFSETQRNKGNFPGRFSGRQFSNSRSEMNVSTLELGDSALYLCASRRLADSYNEQFFGPGTRLTVL.

The chain recombines TRBV7-3 with TRBJ2-1, with D unresolved. The V end was cut by 1 base, the J end by 6 bases, with 16 bases between. In germline, CDR1 is SGHTA, CDR2 FQGTGA. The CDR3 has 16 residues. The CDR3 protein is CASSLIRGETCNEQFF. The CDR3 DNA is TGTGCCAGCAGCTTAATACGTGGGGAAACGTGCAATGAGCAGTTCTTC. The full variable domain, rest sourced from reference TRBV7-3 and TRBJ2-1, is GAGVSQTPSNKVTEKGKYVELRCDPISGHTALYWYRQSLGQGPEFLIYFQGTGAADDSGLPNDRFFAVRPEGSVSTLKIQRTERGDSAVYLCASSLIRGETCNEQFFGPGTRLTVL.